The T cell receptor (beta chain) described here comes from a study of T-cell reconstitution after alpha-beta-depleted transplantation in children. Findings and caveats of the study: Surviving recipient cells, namely T cells and thymic progenitors, were the source of high day-60 TCRbeta diversity in some patients. T-cell counts and diversity were attributed mostly to newly produced T cells one year after transplant. Reportedly, only several hundred clones from non-depleted graft cells drove alpha-beta T-cell counts at about two months.

Germline CDR1 reads LGHNA; CDR2 reads YNFKEQ. This CDR3 has 15 amino acids. V was trimmed by 4 bases and J by 0 bases, leaving 9 bases between them. With regard to this clonotype: The antigen is not known.

Construction of the TCRbeta library involved unique molecular identifiers. TCRdb re-analysed the PCR reads in MiXCR, keeping a single row per CDR3 protein. The profile shows about 980,000 distinct CDR3 sequences, around 30% of them singletons. The sequences come from PBMCs, mostly from graft donor cells, collected 360 days after TCRalphabeta/CD19-depleted stem cell transplant. The clonotype comes from a boy less than two years old who had a stem cell transplant for SCID, so the T cells may come from the graft donor. The gene calls are TRBV4-2 and TRBJ1-4; D is possibly TRBD1 (5 bases). As DNA, the CDR3 is TGTGCCAGCAGCCTCGACAGTACAACTAATGAAAAACTGTTTTTT. It yields the protein CASSLDSTTNEKLFF.